One and the same sample provided the 9 T cell receptor beta chains below, sequenced in a study of cytomegalovirus exposure and HLA in healthy donors. In the PCR, 60 Vbeta and 13 Jbeta primers were used. The data were produced by immunoSEQ multiplex PCR, yet TCRdb's version contains in-frame clones alone and is incomplete. The profile shows 150,000 to 200,000 clones, over 75% of them singletons. Sequencing was done on a sample of PBMCs. The receptors were sampled from a man aged 50-60 years in good health and CMV-seropositive.

V is TRBV7-2 and J is TRBJ1-1; TRBD1 is a possible D gene (5 bases). V lost 1 base and J lost 8, with 17 bases in between. The CDR3 is 15 amino acids. CDR1 is SGHTA, CDR2 FQGNSA, per germline. The CDR3 bases are TGTGCCAGCAGCTTAGAGGGGTCGACAGCCAGGGAAGCTTTCTTT. Protein: CASSLEGSTAREAFF. Filled out from reference TRBV7-2 and TRBJ1-1, the complete variable domain reads GAGVSQSPSNKVTEKGKDVELRCDPISGHTALYWYRQSLGQGLEFLIYFQGNSAPDKSGLPSDRFSAERTGGSVSTLTIQRTQQEDSAVYLCASSLEGSTAREAFFGQGTRLTVV.

The V call is TRBV7-7, the J call TRBJ2-3, with D possibly matching TRBD2 (6 bases). V was pared by 3 bases and J by 5 bases, with 9 bases between. Germline V gives CDR1 SSHAT, CDR2 FNYEAQ (reference sequence). The CDR3 has 13 residues. The CDR3 protein is CASSFGGRDTQYF. As DNA, the CDR3 is TGTGCCAGCAGCTTCGGGGGAAGAGATACGCAGTATTTT.

The J gene is TRBJ1-5, the V gene TRBV28; D remains unclear. There are 12 residues in the CDR3. The germline V gene has CDR1 MDHEN and CDR2 SYDVKM. V was cut by 8 bases and J by 7 bases, with 12 bases left in between. DNA for the CDR3: TGTGCCAGCCGCTACTCCATGCAGCCCCAGCATTTT. Residues: CASRYSMQPQHF. Supplemented by reference TRBV28 and TRBJ1-5, the full variable domain reads DVKVTQSSRYLVKRTGEKVFLECVQDMDHENMFWYRQDPGLGLRLIYFSYDVKMKEKGDIPEGYSVSREKKERFSLILESASTNQTSMYLCASRYSMQPQHFGDGTRLSIL.

The CDR3 DNA reads as TGTGCCAGCAGACCTATCTCTTATAGCAATCAGCCCCAGCATTTT. Translated: CASRPISYSNQPQHF. The chain links TRBV6-5 to TRBJ1-5; D is uncertain. The germline gives CDR1 MNHEY, CDR2 SVGAGI. V was cut by 6 bases and J by 0 bases, with 12 bases left in between. This CDR3 has 15 amino acids.

The rearrangement uses TRBV4-1 and TRBJ1-1, with D perhaps matching TRBD1 (5 bases). The CDR3 is made up of 17 amino acids. In germline, CDR1 is MGHRA, CDR2 YSYEKL. The V and J ends lost 0 bases and 0 bases respectively, with 14 bases between them. CDR3 sequence reads: CASSQDPVGQVNTEAFF. CDR3 coding DNA: TGCGCCAGCAGCCAAGATCCGGTCGGACAAGTGAACACTGAAGCTTTCTTT.

This clone was seen only a few times. The gene calls are TRBV4-1 and TRBJ1-2, with no clear D. The germline V gene encodes CDR1 MGHRA and CDR2 YSYEKL. V lost 4 bases and J 8 bases, leaving 14 bases between the germline ends. CDR3 size: 13 residues. The CDR3 protein is CASSPGLPGGYTF. The CDR3 nucleotides read TGCGCCAGCAGCCCAGGACTCCCGGGAGGCTACACCTTC.

CDR3: CASSSLQGVRGYGYTF. The CDR3 nucleotides are TGTGCCAGCAGTTCCCTCCAGGGGGTCCGAGGCTATGGCTACACCTTC. The V gene is TRBV6-5, the J gene TRBJ1-2; 7 bases match TRBD1. The junction had 12 bases not matched to a gene; V was cut back by 4 bases and J by 4 bases. Germline V gene data show CDR1 as MNHEY and CDR2 as SVGAGI. This CDR3 has 16 residues.

The CDR3 DNA follows: TGTGCCAGCAGCTTAATGAGGTCGGCGGGATACGGCTACACCTTC. Translating gives CASSLMRSAGYGYTF. This chain joins TRBV7-9 and TRBJ1-2; D not certain. Germline V CDR1 and CDR2: SEHNR, FQNEAQ (reference sequence). V lost 2 bases and J 8 bases, leaving 18 bases between the germline ends. The CDR3 length is 15 residues.

The chain joins TRBV6-6 to TRBJ1-2, with D possibly matching TRBD1 (6 bases). Germline CDR1 is MNHNY and CDR2 is SVGAGI (reference sequence). The V gene lost 2 bases and the J gene lost 5 bases, with 12 bases spanning the gap. There are 14 residues in the CDR3. CDR3 sequence reads: CASSYGGATYGYTF. The DNA of the CDR3 is TGTGCCAGCAGTTACGGGGGGGCTACGTATGGCTACACCTTC.